These 12 T cell receptor beta chains were all obtained from the same sample, sequenced in a study of PD-1 blockade in classical Hodgkin lymphoma. There was relapse after autologous stem cell transplantation in every patient, and there was variation in brentuximab vedotin exposure. Clones were read by immunoSEQ multiplex PCR, and TCRdb kept only the in-frame ones, dropping some. This sample has 66,000 or so clones, with over 70% found just once. Sequenced material: peripheral blood mononuclear cells (PBMCs), taken before the second cycle of nivolumab. The receptor set was obtained from a human donor with classical Hodgkin lymphoma.

The rearrangement links TRBV4-1 to TRBJ2-7, with TRBD1 as a possible D gene (6 bases). CDR1 MGHRA and CDR2 YSYEKL come from the germline V gene. Trimming shortened V by 1 base and J by 3 bases, and 10 bases separated the two germline ends. The CDR3 runs 14 residues. The CDR3 DNA reads as TGCGCCAGCAGCCAAGCAGGGGCCGACTACGAGCAGTACTTC. Translated, it gives CASSQAGADYEQYF.

This sequence joins TRBV28 and TRBJ2-7; tentative D call: TRBD1 (5 bases). V lost 2 bases, J lost 3 bases, and 11 bases lay in between. Germline assignment: CDR1 MDHEN and CDR2 SYDVKM. The CDR3 totals 14 residues. CDR3 in DNA: TGTGCCAGCAGTTTAGGGGTGCAGGGCTACGAGCAGTACTTC. Translation: CASSLGVQGYEQYF.

The chain joins TRBV4-1 to TRBJ1-4; the match to TRBD1 covers 7 bases. The trim removed 4 bases at V and 3 bases at J, leaving 8 bases unmatched. This CDR3 region has 16 residues. Germline V CDR1 and CDR2: MGHRA, YSYEKL. Here the CDR3 reads CASSPTGDVANEKLFF. DNA of the CDR3: TGCGCCAGCAGCCCTACAGGGGACGTGGCTAATGAAAAACTGTTTTTT.

The chain is built from TRBV6-1 and TRBJ1-1; 9 nucleotides match TRBD1. CDR1 is MNHNS, CDR2 SASEGT, per germline. Trimming removed 6 bases from V and 0 bases from J; junction bases left unmatched: 5. The CDR3 spans 15 residues. The chain's CDR3 is CASSRGTGMNTEAFF. The CDR3 DNA reads as TGTGCCAGCAGCCGTGGGACAGGGATGAACACTGAAGCTTTCTTT.

The chain uses TRBV29-1 and TRBJ2-1, with TRBD2 matching 7 bases. The V and J ends lost 2 bases and 3 bases, in that order; junction bases with no gene match: 1. This CDR3 spans 13 amino acids. Per germline, CDR1 SQVTM and CDR2 ANQGSEA. The CDR3: CSVELADYNEQFF. The CDR3 coding sequence is TGCAGCGTTGAACTAGCGGACTACAATGAGCAGTTCTTC.

The rearrangement joins TRBV12-5 to TRBJ1-2; D remains unclear. Trimming left V 5 bases short and J 3 bases short, with 7 bases between. Germline CDR1 reads LGHNT; CDR2 reads FRNRAP. The CDR3 runs to 12 residues. CDR3 protein: CASGRFDYGYTF. The DNA for the CDR3 is TGTGCTAGTGGTCGTTTCGACTATGGCTACACCTTC.

The chain carries TRBV2 and TRBJ2-7, with D uncertain. The CDR3 sequence is 12 residues long. Germline V lookup: CDR1 SNHLY, CDR2 FYNNEI. The V end lost 3 bases, the J end lost 2 bases, and 5 bases lay between the germline ends. CDR3 in DNA: TGTGCCAGCAGTGAGACCCCCTACGAGCAGTACTTC. Its protein product is CASSETPYEQYF.

This clone appeared a few times. The J gene is TRBJ1-3, the V gene TRBV7-6; D not resolved. Germline V gene lookup returns CDR1 SGHVS and CDR2 FNYEAQ. V lost 2 bases, J lost 2 bases, and 4 bases lay in between. The CDR3 totals 13 residues. The CDR3, as DNA: TGTGCCAGCAGCTTATATCCTGGAAACACCATATATTTT. It is translated as CASSLYPGNTIYF.

This clone was recorded a few times. The chain links TRBV11-2 to TRBJ2-3; D is possibly TRBD1 (6 bases). There are 16 residues in the CDR3. Trimming removed 4 bases from V and 0 bases from J, with 14 bases in between. CDR1 SGHAT and CDR2 FQNNGV come from the germline V gene. The DNA for the CDR3 is TGTGCCAGCAGCTCGACAGGCTACAGGAGCACAGATACGCAGTATTTT. Amino acids: CASSSTGYRSTDTQYF.

The rearrangement joins TRBV14 to TRBJ2-2; the match to TRBD2 covers 11 bases. Germline assignment: CDR1 SGHDN and CDR2 FVKESK. The trim removed 4 bases at V and 7 bases at J, leaving 8 bases unmatched. The CDR3 is made up of 16 amino acids. Here the CDR3 reads CASSRLAGGAGGELFF. The CDR3 region has the DNA TGTGCCAGCAGCCGTCTAGCGGGGGGCGCCGGCGGGGAGCTGTTTTTT.

The rearrangement links TRBV28 to TRBJ1-1, with a possible D match to TRBD1 (5 bases). Germline CDR1 and CDR2: MDHEN and SYDVKM. The V gene lost 5 bases and the J gene lost 3 bases, with 10 bases spanning the gap. CDR3 length: 13 amino acids. CDR3 residues: CASSLRTYTEAFF. Written as DNA, the CDR3 is TGTGCCAGCAGTCTACGGACATACACTGAAGCTTTCTTT.

This sequence joins TRBV19 and TRBJ1-1; tentatively, D is TRBD1 (5 bases). The CDR3 consists of 14 residues. V lost 9 bases and J 0 bases, leaving 14 bases between the germline ends. Germline assignment: CDR1 LNHDA and CDR2 SQIVND (reference sequence). This CDR3 is CASDPGLLNTEAFF. CDR3 nucleotides: TGTGCCAGCGACCCGGGACTGCTGAACACTGAAGCTTTCTTT.